Following are 24 T cell receptor delta chains from one sample sequenced in a study of gamma-delta T cells after stem cell transplantation. TCRdb ran CATT on the RT-PCR reads. The sample shows thousands of delta-chain clones, 16% of them seen only once. Sequenced input: gamma-delta T cells. The receptors come from a human donor. It is not recorded whose cells these are; they may come from a transplant donor.

On this clone: With a much larger clone just one base away, this may be a read error. Without a V gene call, the J gene is given as TRDJ3. The CDR3 has 19 residues. The chain's CDR3 is CAFVAACGSSSWDTRQMFF. CDR3 sequence (DNA): TGTGCCTTTGTTGCGGCCTGTGGATCCAGCTCCTGGGACACCCGACAGATGTTTTTC.

This clone was counted between two and nine times. The chain employs TRAV29/DV5 and TRDJ1; 8 nucleotides agree with TRDD3. Losses at the gene ends were 0 bases for V and 8 bases for J; bases not matched to a gene: 3. This CDR3 is built from 12 residues. CDR1 and CDR2 from the germline V gene are NSMFDY and ISSIKDK. DNA of the CDR3: TGTGCAGCAAGCGCGACTGGGGGCAAACTCATCTTT. Translation: CAASATGGKLIF.

This clone is termed medium-sized (0.01 to 0.1%). The chain couples TRDV2 to TRDJ1; 7 nucleotides align to TRDD3. The germline CDR1 and CDR2 sequences are GEAIGNYY and EKD. The trim removed 0 bases at V and 0 bases at J, leaving 9 bases unmatched. The CDR3 extends over 17 amino acids. As DNA, the CDR3 is TGTGCCTGTGACACCGGCCGGATACGCTTGTACACCGATAAACTCATCTTT. Translating gives CACDTGRIRLYTDKLIF.

The chain carries TRDV2 and TRDJ3; 9 bases line up with TRDD3. This CDR3 is built from 22 residues. Germline-derived CDR1 and CDR2 are GEAIGNYY and EKD. J gave up 0 bases and V 3 bases, and 17 bases lay outside the gene matches. CDR3 in DNA: TGTGCCTGTGACTCGGGGATACGGGATGATACGAAAAGCTCCTGGGACACCCGACAGATGTTTTTC. This translates into CACDSGIRDDTKSSWDTRQMFF.

Concerning this clone itself: The identical CDR3 is also encoded by other nucleotide sequences in the sample. No J gene call was made, and the V gene is TRDV2; the DNA was not used to check the table's D call, TRDD3. The germline CDR1 and CDR2 sequences are GEAIGNYY and EKD. The CDR3 totals 19 residues. The DNA for the CDR3 is TGTGCCTGTGACGCCAGTAGAGGTACTGGGGGATCGATAGCCGATAAACTCATCTTC. Translated: CACDASRGTGGSIADKLIF.

On this clone: Germline is not matched at one junction end, which may reflect a read error. The V and J genes are TRDV1 and TRDJ1; tentatively, D is TRDD3 (5 bases). This CDR3 has 22 amino acids. Germline V gene lookup returns CDR1 TSWWSYY and CDR2 QGS. The CDR3 here is CAIGETSACSPGRVRYTDKLIF. The CDR3 DNA reads as TGTGCTATTGGGGAAACCTCCGCCTGTAGCCCAGGACGGGTACGGTACACCGATAAACTCATCTTT.

No V gene was called here, but the J gene is TRDJ3; no check of the table's D call, TRDD3, against the DNA was made. This CDR3 has 20 amino acids. This chain's CDR3 is CALGELALRPRSWDPLQMFF. CDR3 nucleotides: TGTGCTCTTGGGGAACTCGCTCTTCGGCCCCGCTCCTGGGACCCCCTACAGATGTTTTTC.

The chain carries TRDV2 and TRDJ3, with 8 bases matching TRDD3. CDR1 is GEAIGNYY and CDR2 is EKD in the germline V gene. J gave up 0 bases and V 0 bases, and 9 bases lay outside the gene matches. The CDR3 contains 20 residues. As DNA, the CDR3 is TGTGCCTGTGACACCGCGGTGGGGGATTCAAGCTCCTGGGACACCCGACAGATGTTTTTC. Translated: CACDTAVGDSSSWDTRQMFF.

This clone has just a few counts. The chain employs TRDV3 and TRDJ3, with TRDD3 identical over 9 bases. Unmatched junction bases numbered 10, after V lost 4 bases and J lost 0 bases. Germline V gene data show CDR1 as TVYSNPD and CDR2 as GDNSRS (reference sequence). This CDR3 is built from 18 residues. In nucleotides, the CDR3 is TGTGCCTCCCGGGGGATACAGGGGAGCTCCTGGGACACCCGACAGATGTTTTTC. Translated, it gives CASRGIQGSSWDTRQMFF.

The chain is built from TRDV1 and TRDJ1; 12 bases match TRDD3. The CDR3 spans 20 residues. Germline V gene data show CDR1 as TSWWSYY and CDR2 as QGS. With V trimmed by 1 base and J by 0 bases, 12 bases remained unmatched. CDR3 region: CALGERGPHWGILYTDKLIF. In DNA, the CDR3 is TGTGCTCTTGGGGAACGGGGGCCACACTGGGGGATACTTTACACCGATAAACTCATCTTT.

This clone has just a few counts. The chain links TRDV1 to TRDJ1; 10 bases line up with TRDD3. CDR3 length: 22 residues. The germline V gene encodes CDR1 TSWWSYY and CDR2 QGS. V shed 5 bases, J shed 2 bases, and the junction held 26 bases outside the gene matches. Here the CDR3 reads CALGSKTPLFFRWGIQTDKLIF. The CDR3 DNA is TGTGCTCTTGGGTCCAAAACCCCCCTTTTTTTTAGGTGGGGGATACAAACCGATAAACTCATCTTT.

This clone was seen more than once but under ten times. One base away lies a much larger clone, so this may be a sequencing read error. J is TRDJ3 and V is TRDV2; tentative D call: TRDD3 (6 bases). This CDR3 spans 18 amino acids. V was pared by 5 bases and J by 0 bases, with 16 bases between. Germline CDR1 GEAIGNYY, CDR2 EKD. CDR3 sequence (DNA): TGTGCCTGTGGCCTTGGGGGGACCAGCTCCTGGGACACCCGACAGATGTTTTTC. As protein: CACGLGGTSSWDTRQMFF.

The chain carries TRDV1 and TRDJ1; 13 bases align to TRDD3. Here the J gene was assigned by germline matching of the DNA, as TCRdb has none. The CDR3 is 19 amino acids. From germline, CDR1 is TSWWSYY and CDR2 QGS. The trim removed 2 bases at V and 4 bases at J, leaving 13 bases unmatched. The CDR3 sequence: CALGETRTGGYALGDKLIF. DNA for the CDR3: TGTGCTCTTGGGGAAACCCGTACTGGGGGATACGCCCTCGGCGATAAACTCATCTTT.

Points on this clone: A junction end diverges from the germline sequence, so it may reflect a read error. The same CDR3 is also encoded by other DNA sequences in this sample. This chain connects TRDV1 to TRDJ1; possibly TRDD2 for D (9 bases). The CDR3 runs 24 residues. CDR1 and CDR2 (germline): TSWWSYY, QGS. Here the CDR3 DNA reads TGTGCTCTTGGGGAAAGAGGCCTTCCTACTTTCCCTACTGGGGGCTATCCTAGCACCGATAAACTCATCTTC. It is translated as CALGERGLPTFPTGGYPSTDKLIF.

This clone turned up a few times. Other DNA sequences from this sample encode an identical CDR3 as well. This chain joins TRDV1 and TRDJ1, with D tentatively TRDD3 (10 bases). The CDR3 contains 22 residues. CDR1 and CDR2 from the germline V gene are TSWWSYY and QGS. Between the trimmed V and J ends, which lost 1 base and 0 bases, there was a span of 30 bases. CDR3: CALGERPSYVGDTTEYTDKLIF. The CDR3 DNA reads as TGTGCTCTTGGGGAACGGCCTTCCTACGTGGGGGATACCACCGAATACACCGATAAACTCATCTTT.

With regard to this clone: At residue 6, the translated DNA and the protein in TCRdb do not agree; the protein given here is derived from the DNA. The chain is built from TRAV29/DV5 and TRDJ1; 13 nucleotides agree with TRDD3. Germline V lookup: CDR1 NSMFDY, CDR2 ISSIKDK. The CDR3 contains 17 residues. The J segment lost 2 bases and the V segment lost 3 bases, leaving 10 bases of the junction unmatched. As DNA, the CDR3 is TGTGCAGCAAAAGCTGCACTGGGGGATACGAAGACCGATAAACTCATCTTT. Protein product: CAAKAALGDTKTDKLIF.

This clone was seen only a few times. This rearrangement joins TRDV1 to TRDJ1; a weak D match, TRDD2 (6 bases). V dropped 4 bases and J dropped 0 bases, with 21 bases sitting between them. The germline CDR1 and CDR2 sequences are TSWWSYY and QGS. This CDR3 spans 18 amino acids. The CDR3 DNA follows: TGTGCTCTTGGGGGTCCCCCTCTTCCTCCACATTACACCGATAAACTCATCTTT. Translation gives CALGGPPLPPHYTDKLIF.

The chain recombines TRDV2 with TRDJ3; 9 bases are shared with TRDD3. The CDR3 spans 20 residues. CDR1 is GEAIGNYY, CDR2 EKD, per germline. Trimming removed 1 base from V and 0 bases from J; junction bases left unmatched: 9. In DNA form, the CDR3 reads TGTGCCTGTGACACGGCTACTGGGGGACCCTACTCCTGGGACACCCGACAGATGTTTTTC. Amino acids: CACDTATGGPYSWDTRQMFF.

This clone was seen a handful of times. CDR3 sequence: CALGELGSVLGDREWDTRQMFF. For the CDR3, the DNA is TGTGCTCTTGGGGAACTGGGGTCCGTACTGGGGGATAGAGAATGGGACACCCGACAGATGTTTTTC. This chain joins TRDV1 and TRDJ3, with 11 bases matching TRDD3. Trimming at V came to 0 bases and at J to 4 bases, leaving 14 bases not matched to a gene. This CDR3 comprises 22 residues. Germline loops: CDR1 TSWWSYY, CDR2 QGS.

This clone was detected only a few times. The CDR3 DNA follows: TGTGCCTGTGACACCGGATACGGCCACTCCTTGTACACCCGACAGATGTTTTTC. Amino acid sequence: CACDTGYGHSLYTRQMFF. The chain combines TRDV2 with TRDJ3; TRDD3 matches at 7 bases. Trimming removed 0 bases from V and 8 bases from J; junction bases left unmatched: 12. Germline CDR1 reads GEAIGNYY; CDR2 reads EKD. CDR3 length: 18 amino acids.

This clone was counted between two and nine times. The chain uses TRDV1 and TRDJ1, with TRDD2 matching over 7 bases. The CDR3 contains 20 residues. Germline-derived CDR1 and CDR2 are TSWWSYY and QGS. Trimming removed 0 bases from V and 1 base from J; junction bases left unmatched: 17. CDR3 sequence (DNA): TGTGCTCTTGGGGAACTTCCCCCTTCCTGGCCCGTAACCGGCACCGATAAACTCATCTTT. Amino acid sequence: CALGELPPSWPVTGTDKLIF.

The J gene was recorded as TRDJ3; no V gene was called; no DNA check was done on the table's D call, TRDD3. The CDR3 covers 20 residues. Here the CDR3 DNA reads TGTGCCTGTGACACCGGACTGGGGGATACCAGATCCTGTGACACCCGCCCGATGTTTTTC. As protein: CACDTGLGDTRSCDTRPMFF.

This clone was observed a few times. The chain uses TRDV1 and TRDJ1, with D maybe TRDD3 (9 bases). The CDR3 runs 21 residues. Trimming shortened V by 0 bases and J by 4 bases, and 30 bases separated the two germline ends. CDR1 is TSWWSYY, CDR2 QGS, per germline. The CDR3 coding sequence is TGTGCTCTTGGGGAACTCCCCTCCTTCCTAAAACGACTGGGGGAAGACGATAAACTCATCTTT. Translated, it gives CALGELPSFLKRLGEDDKLIF.

This clone counts as large. The identical CDR3 is also encoded by other nucleotide sequences in the sample. J is TRDJ1 and V is TRDV2; 10 bases are shared with TRDD3. Germline V lookup: CDR1 GEAIGNYY, CDR2 EKD. The CDR3 contains 16 residues. V shed 1 base and J 5 bases; nucleotides not matched to a gene: 9. The CDR3 sequence: CACDTGSGGYSDKLIF. The CDR3 DNA reads TGTGCCTGTGACACTGGGAGTGGGGGATACTCTGATAAACTCATCTTT.